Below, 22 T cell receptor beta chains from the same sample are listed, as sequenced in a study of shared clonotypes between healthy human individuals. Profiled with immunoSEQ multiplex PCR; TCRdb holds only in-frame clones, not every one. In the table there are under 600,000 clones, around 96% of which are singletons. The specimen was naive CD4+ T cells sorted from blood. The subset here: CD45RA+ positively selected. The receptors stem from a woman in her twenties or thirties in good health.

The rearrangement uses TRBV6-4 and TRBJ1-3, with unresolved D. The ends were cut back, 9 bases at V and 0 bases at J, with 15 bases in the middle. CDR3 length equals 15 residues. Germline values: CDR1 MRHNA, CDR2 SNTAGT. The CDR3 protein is CASSQTADSGNTIYF. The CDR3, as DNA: TGTGCCAGTAGCCAGACCGCCGACTCTGGAAACACCATATATTTT.

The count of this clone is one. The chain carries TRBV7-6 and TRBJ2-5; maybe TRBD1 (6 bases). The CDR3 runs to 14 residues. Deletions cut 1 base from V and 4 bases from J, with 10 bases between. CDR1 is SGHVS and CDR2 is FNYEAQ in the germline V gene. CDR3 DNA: TGTGCCAGCAGCTTAGACAGGGTGGCAGAGACCCAGTACTTC. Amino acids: CASSLDRVAETQYF.

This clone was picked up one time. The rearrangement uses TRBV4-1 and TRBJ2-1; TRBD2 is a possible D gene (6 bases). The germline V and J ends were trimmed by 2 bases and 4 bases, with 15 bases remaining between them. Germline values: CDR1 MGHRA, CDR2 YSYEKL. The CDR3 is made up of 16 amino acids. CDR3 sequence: CASSQPARGRYNEQFF. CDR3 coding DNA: TGCGCCAGCAGCCAACCCGCACGGGGGAGGTACAATGAGCAGTTCTTC.

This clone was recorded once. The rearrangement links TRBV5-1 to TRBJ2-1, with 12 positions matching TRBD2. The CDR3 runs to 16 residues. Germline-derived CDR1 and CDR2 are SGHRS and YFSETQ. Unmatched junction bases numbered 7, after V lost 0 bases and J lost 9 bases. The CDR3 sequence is CASSLAGTSGSGEQFF. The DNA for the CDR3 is TGCGCCAGCAGCTTGGCCGGGACTAGCGGGTCTGGTGAGCAGTTCTTC.

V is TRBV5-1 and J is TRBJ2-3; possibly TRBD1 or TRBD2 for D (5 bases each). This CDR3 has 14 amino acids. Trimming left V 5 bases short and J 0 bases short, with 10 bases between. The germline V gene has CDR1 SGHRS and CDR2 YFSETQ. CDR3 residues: CASRQGPSTDTQYF. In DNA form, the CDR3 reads TGCGCCAGCAGGCAGGGACCTAGCACAGATACGCAGTATTTT.

The CDR3 spells CAWTSSNSYEQYF. For the CDR3, the DNA is TGTGCCTGGACCAGCTCGAACTCCTACGAGCAGTACTTC. The rearrangement joins TRBV30 to TRBJ2-7; D remains ambiguous. V was clipped by 4 bases and J by 0 bases, with 10 bases between them. The CDR3 extends over 13 amino acids. Germline V lookup: CDR1 GTSNPN, CDR2 SVGIG (reference sequence). Combining the CDR3 with reference TRBV30 and TRBJ2-7 gives the whole variable domain SQTIHQWPATLVQPVGSPLSLECTVEGTSNPNLYWYRQAAGRGLQLLFYSVGIGQISSEVPQNLSASRPQDRQFILSSKKLLLSDSGFYLCAWTSSNSYEQYFGPGTRLTVT.

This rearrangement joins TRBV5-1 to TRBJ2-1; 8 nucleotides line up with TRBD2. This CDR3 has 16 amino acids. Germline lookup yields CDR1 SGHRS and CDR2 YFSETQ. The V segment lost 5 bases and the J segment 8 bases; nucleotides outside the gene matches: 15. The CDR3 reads CASSSHGGLVFDEQFF. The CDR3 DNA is TGCGCCAGCAGTTCTCATGGGGGACTAGTTTTCGATGAGCAGTTCTTC. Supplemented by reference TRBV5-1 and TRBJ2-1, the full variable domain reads KAGVTQTPRYLIKTRGQQVTLSCSPISGHRSVSWYQQTPGQGLQFLFEYFSETQRNKGNFPGRFSGRQFSNSRSEMNVSTLELGDSALYLCASSSHGGLVFDEQFFGPGTRLTVL.

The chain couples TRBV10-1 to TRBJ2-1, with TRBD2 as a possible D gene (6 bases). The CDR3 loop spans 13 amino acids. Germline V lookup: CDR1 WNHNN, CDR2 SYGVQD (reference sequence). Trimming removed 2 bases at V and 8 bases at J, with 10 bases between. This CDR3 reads CASSEPGGDEQFF. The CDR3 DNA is TGCGCCAGCAGTGAGCCCGGGGGAGATGAGCAGTTCTTC.

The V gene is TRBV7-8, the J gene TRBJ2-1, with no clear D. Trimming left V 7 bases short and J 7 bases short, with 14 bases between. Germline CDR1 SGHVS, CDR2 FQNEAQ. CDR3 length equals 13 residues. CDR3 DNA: TGTGCCAGCAATCATCAGGTAACGAATGAGCAGTTCTTC. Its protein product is CASNHQVTNEQFF.

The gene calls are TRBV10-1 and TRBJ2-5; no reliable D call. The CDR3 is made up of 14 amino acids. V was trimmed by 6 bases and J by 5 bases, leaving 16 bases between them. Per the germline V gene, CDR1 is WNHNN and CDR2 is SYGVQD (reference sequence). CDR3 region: CASREQPGGETQYF. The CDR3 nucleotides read TGCGCCAGCAGAGAACAACCCGGTGGGGAGACCCAGTACTTC.

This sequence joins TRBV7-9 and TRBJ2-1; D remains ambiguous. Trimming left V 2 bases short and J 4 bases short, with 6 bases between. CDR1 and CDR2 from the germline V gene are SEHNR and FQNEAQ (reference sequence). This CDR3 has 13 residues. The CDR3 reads CASSLSHYNEQFF. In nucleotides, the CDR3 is TGTGCCAGCAGCTTATCCCATTACAATGAGCAGTTCTTC.

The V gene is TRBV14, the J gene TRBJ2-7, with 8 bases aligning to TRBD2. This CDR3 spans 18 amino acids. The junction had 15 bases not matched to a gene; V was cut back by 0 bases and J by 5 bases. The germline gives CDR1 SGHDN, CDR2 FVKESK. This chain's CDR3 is CASSQDGRVGQLIDEQYF. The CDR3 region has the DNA TGTGCCAGCAGCCAAGACGGGAGGGTTGGCCAGCTTATCGACGAGCAGTACTTC.

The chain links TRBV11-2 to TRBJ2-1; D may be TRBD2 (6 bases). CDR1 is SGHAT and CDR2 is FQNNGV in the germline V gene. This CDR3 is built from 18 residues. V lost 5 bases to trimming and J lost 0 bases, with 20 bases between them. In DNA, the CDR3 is TGTGCCAGCAGCCCCGGCCTCCTAGCGACTTACTCCTACAATGAGCAGTTCTTC. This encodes CASSPGLLATYSYNEQFF.

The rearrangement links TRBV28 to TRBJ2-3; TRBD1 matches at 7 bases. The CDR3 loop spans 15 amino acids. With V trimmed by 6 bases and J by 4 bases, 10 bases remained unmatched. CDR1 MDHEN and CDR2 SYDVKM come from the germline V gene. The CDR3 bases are TGTGCCAGCAGCTATCCAATAGGGGGCGCAGATACGCAGTATTTT. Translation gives CASSYPIGGADTQYF.

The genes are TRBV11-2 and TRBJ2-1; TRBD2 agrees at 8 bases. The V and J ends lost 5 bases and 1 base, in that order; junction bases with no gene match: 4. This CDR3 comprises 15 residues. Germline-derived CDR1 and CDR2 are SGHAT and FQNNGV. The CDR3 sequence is CASSPVAGSYNEQFF. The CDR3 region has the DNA TGTGCCAGCAGCCCAGTAGCGGGGTCCTACAATGAGCAGTTCTTC.

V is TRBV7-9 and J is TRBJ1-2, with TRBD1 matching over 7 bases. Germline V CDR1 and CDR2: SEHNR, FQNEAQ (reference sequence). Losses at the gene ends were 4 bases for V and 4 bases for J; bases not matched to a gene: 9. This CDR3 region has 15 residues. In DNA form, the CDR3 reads TGTGCCAGCAGCTACCTAGGACAGGCAATCTATGGCTACACCTTC. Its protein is CASSYLGQAIYGYTF.

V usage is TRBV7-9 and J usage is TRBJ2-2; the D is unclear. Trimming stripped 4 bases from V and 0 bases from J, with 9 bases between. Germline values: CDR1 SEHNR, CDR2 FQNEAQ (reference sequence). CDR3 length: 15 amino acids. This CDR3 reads CASSSTPANTGELFF. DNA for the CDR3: TGTGCCAGCAGCTCGACACCGGCGAACACCGGGGAGCTGTTTTTT.

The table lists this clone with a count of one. In DNA form, the CDR3 reads TGTGCCAGCAGCCAGGGACTAGCGGATTATGTCTCCTACGAGCAGTACTTC. Its translation is CASSQGLADYVSYEQYF. V is TRBV4-2 and J is TRBJ2-7, with 11 bases that match TRBD2. The CDR3 covers 17 residues. Germline assignment: CDR1 LGHNA and CDR2 YNFKEQ. Losses at the gene ends were 3 bases for V and 0 bases for J; bases not matched to a gene: 7.

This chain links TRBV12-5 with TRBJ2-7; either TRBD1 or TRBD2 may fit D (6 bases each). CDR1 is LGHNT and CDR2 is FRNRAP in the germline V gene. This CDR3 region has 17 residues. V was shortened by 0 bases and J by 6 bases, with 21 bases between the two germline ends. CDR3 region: CASGLVGGTLGLREQYF. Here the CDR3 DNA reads TGTGCTAGTGGTTTGGTCGGGGGCACCCTTGGCCTCCGCGAGCAGTACTTC.

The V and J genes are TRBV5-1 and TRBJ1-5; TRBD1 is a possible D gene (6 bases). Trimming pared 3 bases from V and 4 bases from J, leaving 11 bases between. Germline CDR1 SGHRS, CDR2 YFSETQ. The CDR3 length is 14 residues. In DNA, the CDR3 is TGCGCCAGCAGCTCCGGACAGCCTAATCAGCCCCAGCATTTT. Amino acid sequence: CASSSGQPNQPQHF.

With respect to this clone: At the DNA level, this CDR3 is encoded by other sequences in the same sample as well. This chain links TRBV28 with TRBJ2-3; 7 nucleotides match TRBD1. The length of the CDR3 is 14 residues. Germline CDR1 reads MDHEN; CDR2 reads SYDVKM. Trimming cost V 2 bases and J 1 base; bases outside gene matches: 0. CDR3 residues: CASSLRGRTDTQYF. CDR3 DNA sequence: TGTGCCAGCAGTTTAAGGGGGCGCACAGATACGCAGTATTTT.

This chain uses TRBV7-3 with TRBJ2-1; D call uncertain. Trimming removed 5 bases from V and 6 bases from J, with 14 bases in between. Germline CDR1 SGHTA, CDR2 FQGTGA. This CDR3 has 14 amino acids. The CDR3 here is CASSPNSKPNEQFF. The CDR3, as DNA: TGTGCCAGCAGCCCCAATTCCAAACCCAATGAGCAGTTCTTC.